This T cell receptor beta chain was recorded in a study of identical twins. General study points: Modelling approaches yielded underestimates of out-of-frame TCR alpha sharing between monozygotic twins.

TCRdb redid the calling of the 5' RACE reads with MiXCR, one entry per CDR3 protein. The sample yields 400,000 to 600,000 distinct CDR3 sequences, about a fifth seen once. The CDR3 covers 13 residues. The germline V and J ends were trimmed by 9 bases and 3 bases, with 14 bases remaining between them. In germline, CDR1 is ENHRY, CDR2 SYGVKD. A word on this clonotype: What it binds is unknown.

These records were also assigned to another study, of yellow fever vaccine responses in identical twins. As reported in that work: Reportedly, twins' vaccine T cell responses looked partly convergent and partly personalized.

This chain links TRBV10-3 with TRBJ2-5; tentatively, D is TRBD1 or TRBD2 (6 bases each). The receptor was derived from a woman between 18 and 29 years old in good health. Sequenced input: CD4+ T cells sorted from blood. This CDR3 is CAIRPRGEETQYF. DNA for the CDR3: TGTGCCATTCGTCCGAGGGGGGAAGAGACCCAGTACTTC.